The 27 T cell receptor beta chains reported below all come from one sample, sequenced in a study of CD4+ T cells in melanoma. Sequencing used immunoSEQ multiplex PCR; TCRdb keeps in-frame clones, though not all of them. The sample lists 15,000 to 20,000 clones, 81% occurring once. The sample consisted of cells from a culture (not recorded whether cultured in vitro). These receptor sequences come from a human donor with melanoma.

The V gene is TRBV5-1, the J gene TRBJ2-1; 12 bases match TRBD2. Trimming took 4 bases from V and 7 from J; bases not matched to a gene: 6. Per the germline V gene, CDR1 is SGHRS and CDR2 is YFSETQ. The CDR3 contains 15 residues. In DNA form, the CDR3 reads TGCGCCAGCAGCCCTCTAGCGGGGGGGACAAATGAGCAGTTCTTC. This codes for CASSPLAGGTNEQFF.

In DNA, the CDR3 is TGTGCCAGCACGGGACAAATCGGCTATGGCTACACCTTC. As protein: CASTGQIGYGYTF. This chain uses TRBV6-1 with TRBJ1-2; TRBD1 is a possible D gene (6 bases). The V end lost 7 bases, the J end lost 4 bases, and 13 bases lay between the germline ends. The CDR3 is 13 residues long. Germline assignment: CDR1 MNHNS and CDR2 SASEGT.

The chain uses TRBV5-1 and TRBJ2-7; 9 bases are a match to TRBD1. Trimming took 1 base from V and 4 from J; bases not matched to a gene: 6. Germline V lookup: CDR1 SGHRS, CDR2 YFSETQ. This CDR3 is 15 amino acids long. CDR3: CASSLSSGQGYEQYF. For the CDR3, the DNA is TGCGCCAGCAGCTTGTCATCGGGACAGGGTTACGAGCAGTACTTC.

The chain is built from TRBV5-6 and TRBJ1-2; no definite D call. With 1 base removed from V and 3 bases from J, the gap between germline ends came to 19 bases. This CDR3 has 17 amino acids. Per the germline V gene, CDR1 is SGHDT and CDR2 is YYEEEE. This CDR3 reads CASSLIPTLGFDYGYTF. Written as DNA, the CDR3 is TGTGCCAGCAGCTTGATCCCTACGCTAGGCTTCGACTATGGCTACACCTTC. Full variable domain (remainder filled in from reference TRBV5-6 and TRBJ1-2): DAGVTQSPTHLIKTRGQQVTLRCSPKSGHDTVSWYQQALGQGPQFIFQYYEEEERQRGNFPDRFSGHQFPNYSSELNVNALLLGDSALYLCASSLIPTLGFDYGYTFGSGTRLTVV.

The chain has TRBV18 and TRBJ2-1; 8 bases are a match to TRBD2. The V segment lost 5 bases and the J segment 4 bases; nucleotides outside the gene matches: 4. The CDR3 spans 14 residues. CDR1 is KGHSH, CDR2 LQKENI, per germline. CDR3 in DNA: TGTGCCAGCTCAGGGACTAGAAGATACAATGAGCAGTTCTTC. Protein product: CASSGTRRYNEQFF.

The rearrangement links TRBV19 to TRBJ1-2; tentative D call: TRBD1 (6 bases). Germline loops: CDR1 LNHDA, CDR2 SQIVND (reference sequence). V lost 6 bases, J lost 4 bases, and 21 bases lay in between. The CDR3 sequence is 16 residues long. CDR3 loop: CASSPPSGGMSYGYTF. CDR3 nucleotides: TGTGCCAGTAGCCCCCCGTCGGGGGGCATGAGCTATGGCTACACCTTC.

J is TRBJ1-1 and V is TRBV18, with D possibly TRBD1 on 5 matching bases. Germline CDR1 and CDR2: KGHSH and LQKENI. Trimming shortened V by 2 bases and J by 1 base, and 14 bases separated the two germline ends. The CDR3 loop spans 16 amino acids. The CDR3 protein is CASSPFRDSPNTEAFF. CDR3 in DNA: TGTGCCAGCTCACCATTTCGTGACAGCCCGAACACTGAAGCTTTCTTT.

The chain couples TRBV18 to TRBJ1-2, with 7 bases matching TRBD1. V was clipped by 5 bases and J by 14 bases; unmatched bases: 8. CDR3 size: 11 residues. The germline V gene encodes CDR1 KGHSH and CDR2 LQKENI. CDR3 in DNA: TGTGCCAGCTCAAACGTACAGGGGAGAACCTTC. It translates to CASSNVQGRTF.

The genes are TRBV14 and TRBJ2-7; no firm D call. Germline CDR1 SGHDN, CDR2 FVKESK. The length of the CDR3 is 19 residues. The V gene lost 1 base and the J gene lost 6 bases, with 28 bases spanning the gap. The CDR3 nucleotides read TGTGCCAGCAGCCAAGGATGGGCAAAACTACACAAAGGGAATCCCGAGCAGTACTTC. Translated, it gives CASSQGWAKLHKGNPEQYF.

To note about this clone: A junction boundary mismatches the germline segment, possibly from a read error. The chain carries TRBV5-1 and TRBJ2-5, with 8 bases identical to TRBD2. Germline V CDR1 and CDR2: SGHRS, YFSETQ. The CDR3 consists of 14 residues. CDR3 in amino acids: CASSLDATGTRPHF. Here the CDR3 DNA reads TGCGCCAGCAGCTTGGACGCAACCGGGACTAGGCCCCACTTC.

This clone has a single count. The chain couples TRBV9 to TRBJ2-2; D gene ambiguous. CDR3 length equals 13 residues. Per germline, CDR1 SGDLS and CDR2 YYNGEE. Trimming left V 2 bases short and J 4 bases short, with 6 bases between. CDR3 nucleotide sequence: TGTGCCAGCAGCGTCTTCCGCACCGGGGAGCTGTTTTTT. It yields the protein CASSVFRTGELFF.

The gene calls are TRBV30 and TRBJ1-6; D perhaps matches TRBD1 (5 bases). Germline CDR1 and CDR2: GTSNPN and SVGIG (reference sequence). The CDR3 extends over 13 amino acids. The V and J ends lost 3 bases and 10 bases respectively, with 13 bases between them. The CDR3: CAWRAGFVSPLHF. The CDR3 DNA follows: TGTGCCTGGAGGGCAGGGTTCGTCTCACCCCTCCACTTT.

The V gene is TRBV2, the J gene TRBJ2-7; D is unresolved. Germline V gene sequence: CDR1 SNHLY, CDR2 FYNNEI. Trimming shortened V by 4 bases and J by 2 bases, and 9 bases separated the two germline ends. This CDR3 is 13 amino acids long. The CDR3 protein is CASSAALTYEQYF. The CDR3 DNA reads TGTGCCAGCAGTGCGGCACTTACCTACGAGCAGTACTTC.

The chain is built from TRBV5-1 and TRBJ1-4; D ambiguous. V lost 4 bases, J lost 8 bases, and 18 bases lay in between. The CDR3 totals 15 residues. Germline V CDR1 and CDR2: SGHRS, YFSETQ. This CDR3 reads CASSLRSGGREKLFF. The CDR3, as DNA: TGCGCCAGCAGCCTGCGCAGTGGTGGGAGGGAAAAACTGTTTTTT.

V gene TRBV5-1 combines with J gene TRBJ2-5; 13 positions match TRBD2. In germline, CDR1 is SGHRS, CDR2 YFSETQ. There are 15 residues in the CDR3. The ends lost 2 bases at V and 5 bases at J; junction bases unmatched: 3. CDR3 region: CASSFTSGGAETQYF. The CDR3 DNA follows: TGCGCCAGCAGCTTCACTAGCGGGGGGGCGGAGACCCAGTACTTC.

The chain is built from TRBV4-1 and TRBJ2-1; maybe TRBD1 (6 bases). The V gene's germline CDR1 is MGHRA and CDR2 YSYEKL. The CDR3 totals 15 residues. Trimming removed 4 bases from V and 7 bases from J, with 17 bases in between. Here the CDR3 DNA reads TGCGCCAGCAGCCGGGGGCTATCCTCTGGGAATGAGCAGTTCTTC. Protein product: CASSRGLSSGNEQFF.

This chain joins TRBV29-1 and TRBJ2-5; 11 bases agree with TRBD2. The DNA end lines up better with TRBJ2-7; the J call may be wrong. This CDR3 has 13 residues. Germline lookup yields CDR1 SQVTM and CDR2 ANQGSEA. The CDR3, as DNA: TGCAGCGTTTGGACTAGCGGGTTCTACGAGCAGTACTTC. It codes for CSVWTSGFYEQYF.

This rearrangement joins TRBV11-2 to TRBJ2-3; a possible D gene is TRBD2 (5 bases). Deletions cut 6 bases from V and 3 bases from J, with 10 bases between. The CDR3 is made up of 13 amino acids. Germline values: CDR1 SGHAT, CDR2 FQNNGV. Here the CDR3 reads CASSWSGTDTQYF. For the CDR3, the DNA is TGTGCCAGCAGTTGGAGCGGTACAGATACGCAGTATTTT.

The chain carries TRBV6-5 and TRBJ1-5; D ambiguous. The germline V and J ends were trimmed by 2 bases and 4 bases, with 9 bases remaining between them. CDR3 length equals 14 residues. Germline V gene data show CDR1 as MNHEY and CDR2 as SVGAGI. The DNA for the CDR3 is TGTGCCAGCAGTTACAGAGCTAATAATCAGCCCCAGCATTTT. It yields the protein CASSYRANNQPQHF.

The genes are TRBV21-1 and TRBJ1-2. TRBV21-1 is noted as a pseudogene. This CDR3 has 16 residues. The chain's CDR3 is CASRGGVGGFFYGYTF. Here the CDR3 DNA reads TGTGCCAGCAGGGGGGGTGTCGGCGGATTCTTCTATGGCTACACCTTC.

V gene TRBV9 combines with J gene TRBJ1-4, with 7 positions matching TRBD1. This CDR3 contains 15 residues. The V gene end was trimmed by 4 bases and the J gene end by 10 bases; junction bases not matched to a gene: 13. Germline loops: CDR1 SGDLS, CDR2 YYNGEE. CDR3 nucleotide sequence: TGTGCCAGCAGCCCACAGGGACAGCCGGGCGGAAAACTGTTTTTT. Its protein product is CASSPQGQPGGKLFF.

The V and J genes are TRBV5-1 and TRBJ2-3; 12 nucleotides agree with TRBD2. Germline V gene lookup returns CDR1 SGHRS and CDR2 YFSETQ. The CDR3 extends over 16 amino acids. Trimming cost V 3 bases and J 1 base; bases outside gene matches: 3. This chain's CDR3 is CASSSTSGGGTDTQYF. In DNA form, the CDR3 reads TGCGCCAGCAGCTCGACTAGCGGGGGAGGCACAGATACGCAGTATTTT.

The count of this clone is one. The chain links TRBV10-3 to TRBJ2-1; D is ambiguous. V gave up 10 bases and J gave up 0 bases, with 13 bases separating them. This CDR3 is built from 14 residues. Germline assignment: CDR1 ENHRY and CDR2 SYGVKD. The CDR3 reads CATSGQSSYNEQFF. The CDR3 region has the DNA TGTGCCACCTCAGGCCAGAGCTCCTACAATGAGCAGTTCTTC.

CDR3 in amino acids: CASSDRVYSGNTIYF. In DNA form, the CDR3 reads TGTGCCAGCAGCGACAGGGTTTACTCTGGAAACACCATATATTTT. The V and J genes are TRBV9 and TRBJ1-3; D may be TRBD1 (6 bases). CDR1 SGDLS and CDR2 YYNGEE come from the germline V gene. The CDR3 contains 15 residues. V was cut by 3 bases and J by 0 bases, with 10 bases left in between.

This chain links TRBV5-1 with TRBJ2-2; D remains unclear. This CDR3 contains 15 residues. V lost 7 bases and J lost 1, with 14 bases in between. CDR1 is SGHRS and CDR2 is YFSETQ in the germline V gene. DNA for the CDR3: TGCGCCAGCGGCCCCCAGTGGGGGAACACCGGGGAGCTGTTTTTT. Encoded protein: CASGPQWGNTGELFF.

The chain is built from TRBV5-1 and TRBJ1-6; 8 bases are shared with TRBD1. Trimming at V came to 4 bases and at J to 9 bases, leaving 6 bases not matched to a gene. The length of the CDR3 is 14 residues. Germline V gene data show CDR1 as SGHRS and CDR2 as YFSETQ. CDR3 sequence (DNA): TGCGCCAGCAGCCTGACAGGGGAGGGTTCACCCCTCCACTTT. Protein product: CASSLTGEGSPLHF. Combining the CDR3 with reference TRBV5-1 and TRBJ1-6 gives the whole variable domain KAGVTQTPRYLIKTRGQQVTLSCSPISGHRSVSWYQQTPGQGLQFLFEYFSETQRNKGNFPGRFSGRQFSNSRSEMNVSTLELGDSALYLCASSLTGEGSPLHFGNGTRLTVT.

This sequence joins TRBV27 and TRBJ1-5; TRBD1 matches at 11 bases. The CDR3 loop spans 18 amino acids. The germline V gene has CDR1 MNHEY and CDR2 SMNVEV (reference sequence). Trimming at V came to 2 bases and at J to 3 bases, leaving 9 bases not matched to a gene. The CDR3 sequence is CASSLGTGGMMDNQPQHF. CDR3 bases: TGTGCCAGCAGTTTAGGGACAGGGGGTATGATGGACAATCAGCCCCAGCATTTT.